This passage covers 9 T cell receptor beta chains from one sample sequenced in a study of regulatory T cells in long-lasting Graves disease. TCR beta libraries were built with iRepertoire HTBI primers and Arm-PCR of CDR3 regions. From the multiplex PCR reads, TCRdb called clonotypes with MiXCR, one entry per CDR3 protein. The sample lists about 440,000 distinct CDR3 sequences; roughly 15% were seen once. The time point was: newly diagnosed GD, antithyroid drugs for less than 3 months. PBMCs were the source of the RNA used for TCR sequencing. These records were also assigned to another study, of T cells in Graves' hyperthyroidism and ophthalmopathy.

Sequencing was performed on peripheral blood mononuclear cells (PBMCs), taken at new diagnosis, from a patient treated with antithyroid drugs. Receptor source: a woman in her twenties or thirties with Graves disease.

At least ten counts were recorded for this clonotype. This chain uses TRBV20-1 with TRBJ1-1; 8 nucleotides match TRBD1. The germline V gene has CDR1 DFQATT and CDR2 SNEGSKA (reference sequence). Trimming cost V 0 bases and J 0 bases; bases outside gene matches: 6. The length of the CDR3 is 16 residues. CDR3 nucleotides: TGCAGTGCTAGAGATTTAGACAGGGGCGTGAACACTGAAGCTTTCTTT. It is translated as CSARDLDRGVNTEAFF.

This clonotype has at least ten counts. This chain uses TRBV28 with TRBJ2-1, with 7 bases fitting TRBD2. V gave up 3 bases and J gave up 7 bases; unmatched junction bases: 3. From germline, CDR1 is MDHEN and CDR2 SYDVKM. The CDR3 has 13 residues. The CDR3 nucleotides are TGTGCCAGCAGTTTCCCGCGGGGGAATGAGCAGTTCTTC. Its translation: CASSFPRGNEQFF.

In this sample, this clonotype turned up a few times. The genes are TRBV9 and TRBJ1-5, with D maybe TRBD1 (5 bases). The CDR3 sequence is 17 residues long. V lost 4 bases and J lost 0, with 17 bases in between. Germline CDR1 is SGDLS and CDR2 is YYNGEE. CDR3 nucleotides: TGTGCCAGCAGCTTGACCGGGACTGCCGATAGCAATCAGCCCCAGCATTTT. Its translation: CASSLTGTADSNQPQHF. Full variable domain (outside the CDR3, taken from reference TRBV9 and TRBJ1-5): DSGVTQTPKHLITATGQRVTLRCSPRSGDLSVYWYQQSLDQGLQFLIQYYNGEERAKGNILERFSAQQFPDLHSELNLSSLELGDSALYFCASSLTGTADSNQPQHFGDGTRLSIL.

At least ten counts were recorded for this clonotype. Here the CDR3 DNA reads TGTGCCAGCTCACCTTATCAGGAAAAAGCTGAGCAGTTCTTC. Amino acids: CASSPYQEKAEQFF. This rearrangement joins TRBV18 to TRBJ2-1, with unresolved D. The ends were cut back, 3 bases at V and 9 bases at J, with 15 bases in the middle. The CDR3 consists of 14 residues. Germline CDR1 is KGHSH and CDR2 is LQKENI. The full variable domain, completed using reference TRBV18 and TRBJ2-1, is NAGVMQNPRHLVRRRGQEARLRCSPMKGHSHVYWYRQLPEEGLKFMVYLQKENIIDESGMPKERFSAEFPKEGPSILRIQQVVRGDSAAYFCASSPYQEKAEQFFGPGTRLTVL.

This clonotype was found many times. The chain joins TRBV11-2 to TRBJ2-7; 7 bases fit TRBD1. V was pared by 6 bases and J by 2 bases, with 4 bases of the junction left unmatched. CDR1 is SGHAT and CDR2 is FQNNGV in the germline V gene. The CDR3 consists of 13 residues. The CDR3 DNA reads TGTGCCAGCAGACGGGACAGCCCCTACGAGCAGTACTTC. Amino acids: CASRRDSPYEQYF.

This clonotype appeared many times. The V call is TRBV30, the J call TRBJ2-5; D is unresolved. This CDR3 is built from 12 residues. Trimming took 4 bases from V and 4 from J, leaving 10 bases between them. In germline, CDR1 is GTSNPN, CDR2 SVGIG (reference sequence). CDR3 loop: CAWTQAGETQYF. The CDR3 coding sequence is TGTGCCTGGACCCAGGCAGGAGAGACCCAGTACTTC.

This clonotype was seen a handful of times. A much larger clone differs by one base, so this may be a read error. This chain uses TRBV27 with TRBJ2-7; the match to TRBD1 covers 8 bases. CDR3 size: 15 residues. CDR1 is MNHEY, CDR2 SMNVEV, per germline (reference sequence). This CDR3 is CASSPPGQEIYEQHF. Written as DNA, the CDR3 is TGTGCCAGCAGTCCCCCGGGACAGGAGATCTACGAGCAGCACTTC.

This clonotype was recorded at least ten times. The genes are TRBV2 and TRBJ1-6; 8 bases are a match to TRBD1. The CDR3 is 14 residues long. Germline CDR1 SNHLY, CDR2 FYNNEI. V was clipped by 10 bases and J by 12 bases; unmatched bases: 14. The CDR3 reads CATRPGTGLRPLHF. The CDR3, as DNA: TGTGCCACCCGGCCTGGGACAGGTCTCAGACCCCTCCACTTT.

The chain recombines TRBV9 with TRBJ2-6; D not certain. CDR3 length: 15 amino acids. Trimming took 0 bases from V and 2 from J, leaving 6 bases between them. The germline gives CDR1 SGDLS, CDR2 YYNGEE. The CDR3 nucleotides are TGTGCCAGCAGCGTAGCTAAGACTGGGGCCAACGTCCTGACTTTC. Translation gives CASSVAKTGANVLTF.